This TCR beta chain comes out of a study of T cell repertoires in cytomegalovirus infection. For the study at large: Evidence of both CMV infection and a matching HLA type came from public TCR beta signatures. General observations from the study: In two of eight donors, the top clonotype was HLA-C-restricted CMV-specific.

MiXCR, run by TCRdb on the reads, gives a single entry per CDR3 protein. Here the sample spans 200,000 or so distinct CDR3 sequences, roughly a fifth being singletons. The V gene lost 3 bases and the J gene lost 6 bases, with 11 bases spanning the gap. The CDR3 has 13 residues. Germline CDR1 is SGDLS and CDR2 is YYNGEE. This clonotype was seen a handful of times. The target antigen is unknown. The sequenced sample was PBMCs. The receptor was derived from a human donor in good health (CMV status not recorded). Some clones in this sample may be carry-over from other donors' samples. J is TRBJ2-3 and V is TRBV9; D is unclear. In nucleotides, the CDR3 is TGTGCCAGCAGCGCCCACGAGCCCGATACGCAGTATTTT. The encoded protein is CASSAHEPDTQYF.